This TCR beta chain was recorded in a study of cytomegalovirus exposure and HLA in healthy donors. Regarding the study as a whole: Earlier analysis found most TCR beta V segments productive about 90% or about 30% of the time.

The primer mix had 60 Vbeta and 13 Jbeta primers. The assay was immunoSEQ multiplex PCR, and TCRdb's table has in-frame clones only and misses some. This table holds about 95,000 clones, about 81% found once. Donors counted as nominally healthy when sampled, yet unrecorded immune exposures were likely. Germline CDR1 is SGHRS and CDR2 is YFSETQ. Trimming at V came to 2 bases and at J to 0 bases, leaving 7 bases not matched to a gene. This CDR3 is built from 17 residues. About this clone: Its antigen is currently unknown.

The chain employs TRBV5-1 and TRBJ2-2, with TRBD2 identical over 7 bases. The clonotype comes from a woman between 35 and 50 years old in good health and CMV-seropositive. The sequenced sample was PBMCs. CDR3 residues: CASSLGFAGANTGELFF. Here the CDR3 DNA reads TGCGCCAGCAGCTTAGGATTTGCGGGAGCGAACACCGGGGAGCTGTTTTTT.